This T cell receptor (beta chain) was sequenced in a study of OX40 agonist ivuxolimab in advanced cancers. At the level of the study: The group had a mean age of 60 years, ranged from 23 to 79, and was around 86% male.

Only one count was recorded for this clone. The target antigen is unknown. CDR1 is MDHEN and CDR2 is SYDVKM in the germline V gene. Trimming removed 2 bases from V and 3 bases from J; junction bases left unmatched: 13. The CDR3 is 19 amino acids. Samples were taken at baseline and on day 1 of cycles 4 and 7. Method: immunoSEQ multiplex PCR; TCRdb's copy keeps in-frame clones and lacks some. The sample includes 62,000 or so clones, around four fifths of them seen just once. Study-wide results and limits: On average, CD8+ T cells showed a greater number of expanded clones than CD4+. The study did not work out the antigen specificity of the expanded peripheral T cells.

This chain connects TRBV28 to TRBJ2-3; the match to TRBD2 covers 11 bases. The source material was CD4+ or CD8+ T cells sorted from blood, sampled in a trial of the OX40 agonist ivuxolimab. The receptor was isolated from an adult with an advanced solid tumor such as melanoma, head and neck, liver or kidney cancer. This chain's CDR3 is CASSLMGPFRTSGTDTQYF. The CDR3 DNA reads TGTGCCAGCAGTTTAATGGGTCCCTTCCGGACTAGCGGGACAGATACGCAGTATTTT.